This T cell receptor (beta chain) appears in the sequencing data of a study of cytomegalovirus exposure and HLA in healthy donors. Separation from the approximately 670-subject first cohort characterized the roughly 120-subject validation cohort, to which the donors belonged. V dropped 3 bases and J dropped 1; count of bases not matched to a gene: 5. Germline loops: CDR1 LNHNV, CDR2 YYDKDF (reference sequence). This CDR3 comprises 16 residues. Clones were sequenced by immunoSEQ multiplex PCR, and TCRdb holds only the in-frame ones, with some missing. In the table there are some 60,000 clones, around 95% of which are singletons.

The receptor was isolated from a man younger than 35 in good health and CMV-seropositive. The sequenced sample consisted of PBMCs. The V and J genes are TRBV15 and TRBJ1-5; 8 bases align to TRBD1. This CDR3 is CATSSGDRLSNQPQHF. Written as DNA, the CDR3 is TGTGCCACCAGCAGCGGGGACAGGCTAAGCAATCAGCCCCAGCATTTT.